A single sample is the source of the 15 T cell receptor beta chains below, sequenced in a study of control samples from healthy donors and cancer patients (dated by TCRdb to between 2020 and 2021). Receptor amplification or capture employed the immunoSEQ multiplex PCR assay. The clones in this table, taken by TCRdb from immuneACCESS, are in-frame only. Not every clone is retained; where verified, under half of the shortfall comes from an unresolved V gene, and the cause of the rest is unknown. The sample data list 150,000 to 200,000 clones, and about nine tenths of these were observed just once. Roughly 1.6% of the sample lies in the top ten. Sequencing used blood. Every receptor here comes from a woman in her thirties in good health.

The chain links TRBV6-6 to TRBJ2-3, with 8 bases that match TRBD2. With V trimmed by 0 bases and J by 3 bases, 5 bases remained unmatched. In germline, CDR1 is MNHNY, CDR2 SVGAGI (reference sequence). The CDR3 contains 16 residues. This chain's CDR3 is CASSYSSTGGTDTQYF. DNA for the CDR3: TGTGCCAGCAGTTACTCGAGTACGGGGGGGACAGATACGCAGTATTTT.

Here the CDR3 reads CSVEDRSPPAGYGYTF. CDR3 in DNA: TGCAGCGTTGAAGATCGATCCCCGCCTGCAGGGTATGGCTACACCTTC. V gene TRBV29-1 combines with J gene TRBJ1-2, with a tentative D call TRBD1 (5 bases). CDR3 length: 16 amino acids. Germline CDR1 SQVTM, CDR2 ANQGSEA. Trimming shortened V by 0 bases and J by 5 bases, and 19 bases separated the two germline ends.

The V and J genes are TRBV21-1 and TRBJ2-6; TRBD1, the D gene given by the table, was not confirmed from the DNA. TRBV21-1 is a recognized pseudogene. The CDR3 has 16 amino acids. Here the CDR3 DNA reads TGTGCCAGCATCTATACCGACAGGGCCGGGGCCAACGTCCTGACTTTC. The encoded protein is CASIYTDRAGANVLTF.

This clone was observed a single time. V gene TRBV5-6 combines with J gene TRBJ2-7; 8 positions match TRBD2. With 1 base clipped from V and 5 bases from J, the junction kept 5 bases outside the gene matches. Germline V gives CDR1 SGHDT, CDR2 YYEEEE. The CDR3 consists of 14 residues. CDR3 DNA: TGTGCCAGCAGCTTGCGGGGGGGGCCAAACGAGCAGTACTTC. Protein: CASSLRGGPNEQYF.

On this clone itself: Distinct nucleotide sequences in the sample also encode this CDR3. The chain has TRBV7-9 and TRBJ2-3, with 10 bases aligning to TRBD2. The CDR3 contains 15 residues. Trimming removed 3 bases from V and 1 base from J; junction bases left unmatched: 1. Germline CDR1 is SEHNR and CDR2 is FQNEAQ (reference sequence). The CDR3 here is CASSFGTSGTDTQYF. The DNA for the CDR3 is TGTGCCAGCAGCTTCGGGACTAGCGGCACAGATACGCAGTATTTT.

The chain carries TRBV7-2 and TRBJ2-3; the D gene is possibly TRBD2 (7 bases). The V and J ends lost 0 bases and 4 bases respectively, with 11 bases between them. This CDR3 is built from 15 residues. CDR1 SGHTA and CDR2 FQGNSA come from the germline V gene. The CDR3 nucleotides read TGTGCCAGCAGCTTAGCGGGGGGGCAGGCAGATACGCAGTATTTT. This translates into CASSLAGGQADTQYF.

V and J are TRBV9 and TRBJ2-5; TRBD1 matches 10 bases. The CDR3 is 15 residues long. The ends lost 3 bases at V and 4 bases at J; junction bases unmatched: 6. Germline CDR1 is SGDLS and CDR2 is YYNGEE. Written as DNA, the CDR3 is TGTGCCAGCAGCGCCCCCTGGACAGGGGGAGAGACCCAGTACTTC. It specifies CASSAPWTGGETQYF.

The rearrangement joins TRBV5-8 to TRBJ1-2; 7 bases match TRBD1. The CDR3 runs 13 residues. CDR1 is SGHTS and CDR2 is YDEGEE in the germline V gene. The ends lost 1 base at V and 4 bases at J; junction bases unmatched: 1. CDR3 nucleotide sequence: TGTGCCAGCAGCTTGACAGGGGCCTATGGCTACACCTTC. It is translated as CASSLTGAYGYTF.

The rearrangement links TRBV28 to TRBJ2-2, with D possibly TRBD2 on 6 matching bases. With 0 bases removed from V and 3 bases from J, the gap between germline ends came to 11 bases. The CDR3 contains 16 residues. Germline V gene lookup returns CDR1 MDHEN and CDR2 SYDVKM. Here the CDR3 reads CASSLWGGGDTGELFF. CDR3 DNA: TGTGCCAGCAGTTTATGGGGGGGAGGCGACACCGGGGAGCTGTTTTTT. Full variable domain (outside the CDR3, taken from reference TRBV28 and TRBJ2-2): DVKVTQSSRYLVKRTGEKVFLECVQDMDHENMFWYRQDPGLGLRLIYFSYDVKMKEKGDIPEGYSVSREKKERFSLILESASTNQTSMYLCASSLWGGGDTGELFFGEGSRLTVL.

The V and J genes are TRBV2 and TRBJ2-1; D possibly corresponds to TRBD1 (6 bases). The length of the CDR3 is 15 residues. Between the trimmed V and J ends, which lost 7 bases and 1 base, there was a span of 14 bases. CDR1 is SNHLY, CDR2 FYNNEI, per germline. Here the CDR3 DNA reads TGTGCCAGCATGTCCAGGGGCGATTCCTACAATGAGCAGTTCTTC. Translated: CASMSRGDSYNEQFF.

The chain links TRBV5-5 to TRBJ1-6, with a possible D match to TRBD1 (5 bases). The CDR3 contains 16 residues. Trimming removed 4 bases at V and 0 bases at J, with 11 bases between. The germline V gene has CDR1 SGHKS and CDR2 YYEKEE (reference sequence). CDR3 in DNA: TGTGCCAGCAGCGGGGGACCGAGCTCCTATAATTCACCCCTCCACTTT. Protein: CASSGGPSSYNSPLHF.

This clone was seen a few times. The CDR3 is CSASPGESPLHF. CDR3 DNA sequence: TGCAGTGCTAGTCCAGGGGAATCACCCCTCCACTTT. The genes are TRBV20-1 and TRBJ1-6, with a possible D match to TRBD1 (6 bases). The CDR3 contains 12 residues. Per germline, CDR1 DFQATT and CDR2 SNEGSKA (reference sequence). The V end was cut by 3 bases, the J end by 10 bases, with 10 bases between.

The rearrangement joins TRBV25-1 to TRBJ2-5; 10 bases match TRBD1. The length of the CDR3 is 16 residues. The germline V gene encodes CDR1 MGHDK and CDR2 SYGVNS. Germline trimming cut 1 base from V and 7 bases from J; bases unmatched to any gene: 9. CDR3 coding DNA: TGTGCCAGCAGTGAATTGCGGACAGGGGGAGATGGGACCCAGTACTTC. Amino acids: CASSELRTGGDGTQYF.

The rearrangement uses TRBV19 and TRBJ1-1, with D unclear. Per the germline V gene, CDR1 is LNHDA and CDR2 is SQIVND (reference sequence). The CDR3 has 12 amino acids. The V and J ends lost 0 bases and 4 bases respectively, with 3 bases between them. The CDR3, as DNA: TGTGCCAGTAGTATAGACCTCACTGAAGCTTTCTTT. Amino acid sequence: CASSIDLTEAFF. The full variable domain, completed using reference TRBV19 and TRBJ1-1, is DGGITQSPKYLFRKEGQNVTLSCEQNLNHDAMYWYRQDPGQGLRLIYYSQIVNDFQKGDIAEGYSVSREKKESFPLTVTSAQKNPTAFYLCASSIDLTEAFFGQGTRLTVV.

The chain is built from TRBV10-3 and TRBJ1-5; D gene uncertain. This CDR3 is 14 amino acids long. The V end was cut by 2 bases, the J end by 0 bases, with 5 bases between. Germline CDR1 and CDR2: ENHRY and SYGVKD. CDR3 nucleotides: TGTGCCATCAGTGAGCGTGTTAGCAATCAGCCCCAGCATTTT. Translating gives CAISERVSNQPQHF.